This T cell receptor (beta chain) appears in the sequencing data of a study of response to subunit inactivated influenza vaccine. Notes on the study in general: Authors suggested seasonal influenza vaccinations each recruit few new T cells.

V lost 3 bases and J 2 bases, leaving 14 bases between the germline ends. The CDR3 consists of 15 residues. The germline CDR1 and CDR2 sequences are MGHRA and YSYEKL. This clonotype was recorded a few times. What it binds is unknown. TCRdb re-analysed the RT-PCR reads in MiXCR, keeping a single row per CDR3 protein. The table lists about 540,000 distinct CDR3 sequences, approximately 15% of them singletons, with 11% in the top ten. Material: PBMCs from blood, obtained 11 to 12 days after vaccination. The chain recombines TRBV4-1 with TRBJ2-7; perhaps TRBD1 as D (6 bases). This receptor was taken from a man aged 45 to 65 who received an inactivated influenza vaccine. The CDR3 reads CASSHRTESPYEQYF. The CDR3 DNA is TGCGCCAGCAGCCACCGGACAGAGAGTCCCTACGAGCAGTACTTC.